These 26 T cell receptor beta chains came from one sample sequenced in a study of blood T cells in healthy people across ages. A second PCR, run for about 7 to 11 cycles, used a sample-barcoded 5' primer plus a J-beta primer mix. From the 5' RACE reads, TCRdb called clonotypes with MiXCR, one entry per CDR3 protein. The table includes some 880,000 distinct CDR3 sequences, about 34% detected once. Sequencing was done on a sample of blood. These receptors were taken from a man between 18 and 35 years old in good health.

The V call is TRBV7-2, the J call TRBJ2-3, with a tentative D call TRBD1 (6 bases). V was trimmed by 5 bases and J by 2 bases, leaving 14 bases between them. Germline assignment: CDR1 SGHTA and CDR2 FQGNSA. The CDR3 sequence is 15 residues long. The CDR3 DNA reads as TGTGCCAGCAGCCCGCCGGGACACACCACAGATACGCAGTATTTT. Protein sequence: CASSPPGHTTDTQYF.

This clonotype has only a few counts. The V and J genes are TRBV5-1 and TRBJ1-1; 7 positions match TRBD1. The CDR3 has 14 residues. Germline assignment: CDR1 SGHRS and CDR2 YFSETQ. The V and J ends lost 3 bases and 5 bases, in that order; junction bases with no gene match: 7. The CDR3 loop is CASSSQTGRTEAFF. CDR3 nucleotides: TGCGCCAGCAGCTCCCAGACAGGGAGGACTGAAGCTTTCTTT.

The chain uses TRBV25-1 and TRBJ2-7; D remains unclear. V lost 9 bases to trimming and J lost 2 bases, with 11 bases between them. The CDR3 covers 12 residues. CDR1 and CDR2 from the germline V gene are MGHDK and SYGVNS. CDR3 protein: CASSMTAYEQYF. The CDR3 nucleotides are TGTGCCAGTTCAATGACGGCCTACGAGCAGTACTTC.

The rearrangement links TRBV11-2 to TRBJ2-5; a possible D gene is TRBD2 (7 bases). This CDR3 has 13 residues. V was clipped by 5 bases and J by 11 bases, with 18 bases between them. The germline gives CDR1 SGHAT, CDR2 FQNNGV. DNA for the CDR3: TGTGCCAGCAGCGTCTCGAGGGGGGGATTTCAGTACTTC. The encoded protein is CASSVSRGGFQYF.

This chain uses TRBV12-3 or TRBV12-4 with TRBJ1-1; TRBD1 is a possible D gene (6 bases). With 6 bases removed from V and 7 bases from J, the gap between germline ends came to 18 bases. The CDR3 runs to 14 residues. The CDR3 coding sequence is TGTGCCAGCAGCCGGACAGTTTTCATCGGTGAAGCTTTCTTT. Translating it yields CASSRTVFIGEAFF.

This clonotype occurred a few times. The rearrangement uses TRBV4-3 and TRBJ2-7; D is uncertain. CDR1 is LGHNA, CDR2 YSLEER, per germline. With 3 bases removed from V and 0 bases from J, the gap between germline ends came to 12 bases. The CDR3 consists of 15 residues. The CDR3 coding sequence is TGCGCCAGCAGCCATGGGGATAGAAACTCCTACGAGCAGTACTTC. Residues: CASSHGDRNSYEQYF.

The table lists this clonotype with many counts. The V gene is TRBV9, the J gene TRBJ2-5; TRBD2 matches at 12 bases. This CDR3 spans 16 amino acids. Germline V gene lookup returns CDR1 SGDLS and CDR2 YYNGEE. The trim removed 5 bases at V and 2 bases at J, leaving 7 bases unmatched. In nucleotides, the CDR3 is TGTGCCAGCAGTAAAGGACTAGCGGGGACGCAAGAGACCCAGTACTTC. Translated, it gives CASSKGLAGTQETQYF.

This clonotype was seen ten or more times. The chain combines TRBV12-3 or TRBV12-4 with TRBJ2-1, with 9 bases aligning to TRBD2. The CDR3 is made up of 15 amino acids. The ends lost 2 bases at V and 9 bases at J; junction bases unmatched: 8. The CDR3 DNA follows: TGTGCCAGCAGTTTAAGTCGCGGGGGGGCCGTTGAGCAGTTCTTC. Protein: CASSLSRGGAVEQFF.

This clonotype was observed a few times. This chain connects TRBV5-6 to TRBJ1-1; TRBD1 might be the D (6 bases). V lost 2 bases and J 4 bases, leaving 21 bases between the germline ends. CDR3 length: 17 amino acids. The germline CDR1 and CDR2 sequences are SGHDT and YYEEEE. CDR3 nucleotide sequence: TGTGCCAGCAGCTTCGAACAGGGAGGACCCCAGGGCACTGAAGCTTTCTTT. This gives the protein CASSFEQGGPQGTEAFF.

To note about this clonotype: A read error may explain this, as a much larger clone is one base away. The V gene is TRBV12-3 or TRBV12-4, the J gene TRBJ2-3; no definite D call. The length of the CDR3 is 12 residues. The ends were cut back, 7 bases at V and 2 bases at J, with 7 bases in the middle. CDR3 loop: CASTQDTDTQYF. The CDR3 DNA reads TGTGCCAGCACCCAGGACACAGATACGCAGTATTTT.

The CDR3 DNA is TGTGCCAGCAGCTTAGAATTAGTCAGTGTGGATGGCTACACCTTC. This sequence encodes CASSLELVSVDGYTF. J is TRBJ1-2 and V is TRBV7-2; D remains unclear. V lost 1 base and J lost 6, with 15 bases in between. The length of the CDR3 is 15 residues. Germline V gives CDR1 SGHTA, CDR2 FQGNSA.

V and J are TRBV4-3 and TRBJ2-1; 9 positions match TRBD2. The CDR3 spans 19 residues. Germline CDR1 and CDR2: LGHNA and YSLEER. The V and J ends lost 6 bases and 3 bases, in that order; junction bases with no gene match: 18. The CDR3 DNA reads as TGCGCCAGCAGTCTGGCCAGAGCGGGGGGTGGTCTGATCTACAATGAGCAGTTCTTC. This gives the protein CASSLARAGGGLIYNEQFF.

The genes are TRBV7-2 and TRBJ1-5; tentative D call: TRBD1 (6 bases). The germline V gene has CDR1 SGHTA and CDR2 FQGNSA. There are 16 residues in the CDR3. V lost 5 bases to trimming and J lost 0 bases, with 14 bases between them. The chain's CDR3 is CASSRWGALSNQPQHF. The CDR3, as DNA: TGTGCCAGCAGCCGCTGGGGGGCACTTAGCAATCAGCCCCAGCATTTT.

This clonotype was recorded at least ten times. This sequence joins TRBV7-2 and TRBJ2-7; D possibly matches TRBD1 or TRBD2 (5 bases each). Trimming stripped 1 base from V and 6 bases from J, with 13 bases between. The CDR3 contains 14 residues. Germline-derived CDR1 and CDR2 are SGHTA and FQGNSA. The CDR3 protein is CASSLGGGPSEQYF. In DNA, the CDR3 is TGTGCCAGCAGCTTAGGTGGGGGACCTTCCGAGCAGTACTTC. Together with reference TRBV7-2 and TRBJ2-7, the CDR3 gives the full variable domain: GAGVSQSPSNKVTEKGKDVELRCDPISGHTALYWYRQSLGQGLEFLIYFQGNSAPDKSGLPSDRFSAERTGGSVSTLTIQRTQQEDSAVYLCASSLGGGPSEQYFGPGTRLTVT.

The V gene is TRBV4-2, the J gene TRBJ1-2, with 10 positions matching TRBD1. Germline V gene data show CDR1 as LGHNA and CDR2 as YNFKEQ. The CDR3 sequence is 15 residues long. Germline trimming cut 3 bases from V and 8 bases from J; bases unmatched to any gene: 9. The CDR3 DNA reads TGTGCCAGCAGCCAGGACAGGGGGGGGCAAGGAGGCTACACCTTC. Translation: CASSQDRGGQGGYTF.

The V and J genes are TRBV20-1 and TRBJ1-1; 9 bases fit TRBD1. The CDR3 consists of 14 residues. CDR1 is DFQATT, CDR2 SNEGSKA, per germline (reference sequence). V lost 4 bases to trimming and J lost 6 bases; unmatched junction nucleotides: 9. The CDR3 region has the DNA TGCAGTGCTATCCGGGACAGGGAGTCGTCTGAAGCTTTCTTT. This translates into CSAIRDRESSEAFF.

The table lists this clonotype with a few counts. J is TRBJ1-2 and V is TRBV5-1; 10 bases match TRBD1. The CDR3 covers 18 residues. The junction had 17 bases not matched to a gene; V was cut back by 4 bases and J by 5 bases. Germline CDR1 is SGHRS and CDR2 is YFSETQ. CDR3 protein: CASSLDPNSRTGGYGYTF. The CDR3 nucleotides are TGCGCCAGCAGCCTAGACCCGAACTCGCGGACAGGGGGATATGGCTACACCTTC. Based on the CDR3 plus reference TRBV5-1 and TRBJ1-2, the full variable domain is KAGVTQTPRYLIKTRGQQVTLSCSPISGHRSVSWYQQTPGQGLQFLFEYFSETQRNKGNFPGRFSGRQFSNSRSEMNVSTLELGDSALYLCASSLDPNSRTGGYGYTFGSGTRLTVV.

The chain joins TRBV9 to TRBJ1-3; TRBD1 might be the D (5 bases). The V end lost 4 bases, the J end lost 0 bases, and 14 bases lay between the germline ends. Germline assignment: CDR1 SGDLS and CDR2 YYNGEE. The length of the CDR3 is 16 residues. The DNA for the CDR3 is TGTGCCAGCAGCTCAATTGGGACGGGCTCTGGAAACACCATATATTTT. Translated: CASSSIGTGSGNTIYF.

This chain connects TRBV4-3 to TRBJ1-1, with 11 bases identical to TRBD1. CDR1 and CDR2 from the germline V gene are LGHNA and YSLEER. Germline trimming cut 4 bases from V and 10 bases from J; bases unmatched to any gene: 5. CDR3 size: 13 residues. The CDR3 reads CASSPDRGRRAFF. As DNA, the CDR3 is TGCGCCAGCAGCCCGGACAGGGGGCGACGAGCTTTCTTT.

The gene calls are TRBV3-1 and TRBJ1-5; possibly TRBD1 for D (5 bases). Trimming removed 2 bases at V and 0 bases at J, with 11 bases between. Germline loops: CDR1 LGHDT, CDR2 YNNKEL (reference sequence). CDR3 length: 16 amino acids. The DNA for the CDR3 is TGTGCCAGCAGCCAAAACACGGGGACTAGCAATCAGCCCCAGCATTTT. This gives the protein CASSQNTGTSNQPQHF.

The V and J genes are TRBV5-1 and TRBJ2-7; 9 bases are a match to TRBD2. The CDR3 totals 16 residues. The V segment lost 0 bases and the J segment 7 bases; nucleotides outside the gene matches: 11. The germline V gene encodes CDR1 SGHRS and CDR2 YFSETQ. CDR3 loop: CASSLGGGASRNEQYF. The CDR3 nucleotides read TGCGCCAGCAGCTTGGGCGGGGGGGCTTCTAGGAATGAGCAGTACTTC.

This clonotype was counted between two and nine times. The chain employs TRBV7-3 and TRBJ2-5; D is tentatively TRBD1 or TRBD2 (7 bases each). Germline CDR1 is SGHTA and CDR2 is FQGTGA. V lost 5 bases, J lost 11 bases, and 24 bases lay in between. The CDR3 runs 15 residues. Here the CDR3 reads CASSPWGGQYNEQYF. DNA for the CDR3: TGTGCCAGCAGCCCATGGGGGGGACAGTACAATGAGCAGTACTTC.

V is TRBV12-3 or TRBV12-4 and J is TRBJ2-3; TRBD2 aligns across 7 bases. The J segment lost 4 bases and the V segment lost 6 bases, leaving 4 bases of the junction unmatched. The CDR3 sequence is 13 residues long. The CDR3 reads CASRLGGADTQYF. As DNA, the CDR3 is TGTGCCAGCAGGCTTGGGGGGGCAGATACGCAGTATTTT.

The V and J genes are TRBV12-3 or TRBV12-4 and TRBJ2-3; the D gene is possibly TRBD2 (5 bases). Deletions cut 6 bases from V and 3 bases from J, with 13 bases between. The CDR3 is 14 amino acids. For the CDR3, the DNA is TGTGCCAGCAGGGACTTTACTAGAACAGATACGCAGTATTTT. Its protein product is CASRDFTRTDTQYF.

The chain couples TRBV6-2 or TRBV6-3 to TRBJ2-7; TRBD1 matches 8 bases. The trim removed 5 bases at V and 0 bases at J, leaving 9 bases unmatched. The CDR3 runs to 16 residues. Germline V gives CDR1 MNHEY, CDR2 SVGEGT. CDR3 in DNA: TGTGCCAGCAGTAAGGCGGACAGGGCCAGCTCCTACGAGCAGTACTTC. Its translation is CASSKADRASSYEQYF.

This clonotype was picked up a small number of times. V and J are TRBV15 and TRBJ1-4; D gene unclear. Looked up from germline, CDR1 is LNHNV and CDR2 is YYDKDF (reference sequence). The CDR3 contains 15 residues. Trimming pared 1 base from V and 2 bases from J, leaving 8 bases between. The CDR3 region is CATSRAPRTNEKLFF. In DNA, the CDR3 is TGTGCCACCAGCAGAGCCCCTAGGACTAATGAAAAACTGTTTTTT.